This paragraph covers one TCR beta chain sequence. Its antigen is as yet unknown. Germline V lookup: CDR1 KGHSH, CDR2 LQKENI. The germline V and J ends were trimmed by 2 bases and 5 bases, with 12 bases remaining between them. The CDR3 runs to 14 residues. Clones were sequenced by immunoSEQ multiplex PCR, and TCRdb holds only the in-frame ones, with some missing. This table holds approximately 99,000 clones, 68% found once. This sample was taken from a study of shared clonotypes between healthy human individuals. Points from the study as a whole: What naive subsets generally showed was a larger estimated richness than memory subsets showed.

Sequencing was done on a sample of memory CD8+ T cells sorted from blood. The subset denotes: CD45RO+ cells pooled with CCR7-negative TemRA cells. The source is a woman in her twenties or thirties in good health. The chain carries TRBV18 and TRBJ1-1, with D hard to call. As DNA, the CDR3 is TGTGCCAGCTCACCAGTAGGCGTCGGGACTGAAGCTTTCTTT. Amino acids: CASSPVGVGTEAFF.